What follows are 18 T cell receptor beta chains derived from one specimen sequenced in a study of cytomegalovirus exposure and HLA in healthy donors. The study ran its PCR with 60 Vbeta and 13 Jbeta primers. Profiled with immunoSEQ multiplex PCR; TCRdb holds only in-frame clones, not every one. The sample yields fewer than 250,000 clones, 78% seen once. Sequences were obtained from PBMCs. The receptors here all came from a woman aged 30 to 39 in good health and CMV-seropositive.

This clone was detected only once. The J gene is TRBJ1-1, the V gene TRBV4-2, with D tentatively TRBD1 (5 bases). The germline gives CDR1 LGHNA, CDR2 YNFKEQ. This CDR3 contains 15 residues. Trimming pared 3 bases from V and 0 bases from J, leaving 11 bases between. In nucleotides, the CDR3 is TGTGCCAGCAGCCACGGGGGGAGATTGAACACTGAAGCTTTCTTT. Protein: CASSHGGRLNTEAFF.

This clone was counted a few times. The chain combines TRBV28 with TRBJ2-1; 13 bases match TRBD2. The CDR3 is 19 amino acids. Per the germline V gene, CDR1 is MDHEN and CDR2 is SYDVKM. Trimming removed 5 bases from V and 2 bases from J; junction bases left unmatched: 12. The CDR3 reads CASSPRSSTSGRPYNEQFF. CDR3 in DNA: TGTGCCAGCAGTCCCCGATCATCGACTAGCGGGAGGCCCTACAATGAGCAGTTCTTC.

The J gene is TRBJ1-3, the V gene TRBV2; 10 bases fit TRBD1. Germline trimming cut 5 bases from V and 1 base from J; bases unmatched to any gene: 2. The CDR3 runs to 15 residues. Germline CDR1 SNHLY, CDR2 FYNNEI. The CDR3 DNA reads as TGTGCCAGCAGTCGGGACAGGGGTTCTGGAAACACCATATATTTT. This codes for CASSRDRGSGNTIYF.

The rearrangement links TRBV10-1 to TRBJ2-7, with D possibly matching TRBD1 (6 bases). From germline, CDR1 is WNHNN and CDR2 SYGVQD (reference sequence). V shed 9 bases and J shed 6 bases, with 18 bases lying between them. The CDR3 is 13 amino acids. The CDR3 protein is CARHRDIPLEQYF. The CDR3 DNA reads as TGCGCCAGACACCGGGACATTCCCCTCGAGCAGTACTTC.

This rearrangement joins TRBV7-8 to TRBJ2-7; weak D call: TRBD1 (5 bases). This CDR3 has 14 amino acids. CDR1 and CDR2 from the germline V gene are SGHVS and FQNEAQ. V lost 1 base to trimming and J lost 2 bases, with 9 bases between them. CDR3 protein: CASSLETATYEQYF. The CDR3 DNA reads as TGTGCCAGCAGCTTAGAGACAGCCACCTACGAGCAGTACTTC.

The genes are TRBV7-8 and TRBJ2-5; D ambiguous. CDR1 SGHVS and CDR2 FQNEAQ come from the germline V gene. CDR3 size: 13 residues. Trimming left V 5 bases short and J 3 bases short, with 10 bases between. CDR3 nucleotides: TGTGCCAGCAGCGGTCAGGCTGAAGAGACCCAGTACTTC. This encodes CASSGQAEETQYF.

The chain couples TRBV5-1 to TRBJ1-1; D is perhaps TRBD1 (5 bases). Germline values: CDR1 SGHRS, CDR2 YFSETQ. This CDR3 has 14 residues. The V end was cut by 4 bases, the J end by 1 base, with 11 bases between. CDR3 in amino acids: CASSTGHANTEAFF. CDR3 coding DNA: TGCGCCAGCAGCACAGGACACGCGAACACTGAAGCTTTCTTT.

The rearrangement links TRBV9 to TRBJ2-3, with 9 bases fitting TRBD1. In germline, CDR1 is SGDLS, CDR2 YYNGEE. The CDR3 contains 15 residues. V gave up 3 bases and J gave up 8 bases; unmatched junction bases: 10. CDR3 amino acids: CASSEDRGLTGTQYF. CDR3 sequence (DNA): TGTGCCAGCAGCGAGGACAGGGGACTTACTGGTACGCAGTATTTT.

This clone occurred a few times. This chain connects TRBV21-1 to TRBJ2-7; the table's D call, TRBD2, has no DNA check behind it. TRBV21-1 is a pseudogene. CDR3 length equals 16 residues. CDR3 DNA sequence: TGTGCCAGCAGCAAACGGAGCGGGATTCAAACGTACGAGCAGTACTTC. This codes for CASSKRSGIQTYEQYF.

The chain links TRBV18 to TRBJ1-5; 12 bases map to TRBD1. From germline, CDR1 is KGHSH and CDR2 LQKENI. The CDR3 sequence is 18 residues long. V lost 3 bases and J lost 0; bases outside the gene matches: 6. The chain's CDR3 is CASSPSGTGGYSNQPQHF. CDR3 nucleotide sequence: TGTGCCAGCTCACCCTCCGGGACAGGGGGCTATAGCAATCAGCCCCAGCATTTT.

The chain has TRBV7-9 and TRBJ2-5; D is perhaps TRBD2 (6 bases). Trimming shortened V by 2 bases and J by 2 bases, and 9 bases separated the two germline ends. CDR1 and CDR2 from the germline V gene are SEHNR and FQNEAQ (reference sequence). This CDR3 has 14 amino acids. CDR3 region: CASSLTAGQETQYF. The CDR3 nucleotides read TGTGCCAGCAGCTTAACGGCGGGGCAAGAGACCCAGTACTTC.

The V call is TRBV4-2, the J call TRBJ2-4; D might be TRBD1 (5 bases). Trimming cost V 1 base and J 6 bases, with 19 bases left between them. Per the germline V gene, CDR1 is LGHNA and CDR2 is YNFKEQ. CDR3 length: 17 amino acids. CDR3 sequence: CASSQVVRGKRGNIQYF. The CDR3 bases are TGTGCCAGCAGCCAAGTAGTTAGAGGTAAAAGGGGAAACATTCAGTACTTC.

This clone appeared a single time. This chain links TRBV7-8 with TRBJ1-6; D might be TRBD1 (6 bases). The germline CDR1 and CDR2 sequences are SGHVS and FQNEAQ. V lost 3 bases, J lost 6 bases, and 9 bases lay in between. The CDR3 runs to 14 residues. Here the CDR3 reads CASSLGRGNSPLHF. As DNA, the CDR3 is TGTGCCAGCAGCTTGGGCAGGGGTAATTCACCCCTCCACTTT.

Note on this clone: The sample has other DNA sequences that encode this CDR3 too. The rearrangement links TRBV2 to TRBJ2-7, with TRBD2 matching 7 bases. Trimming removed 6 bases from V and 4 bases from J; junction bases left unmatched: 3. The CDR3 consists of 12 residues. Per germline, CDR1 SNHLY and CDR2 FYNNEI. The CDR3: CASRGGSYEQYF. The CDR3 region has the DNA TGTGCCAGCAGGGGGGGGAGTTACGAGCAGTACTTC.

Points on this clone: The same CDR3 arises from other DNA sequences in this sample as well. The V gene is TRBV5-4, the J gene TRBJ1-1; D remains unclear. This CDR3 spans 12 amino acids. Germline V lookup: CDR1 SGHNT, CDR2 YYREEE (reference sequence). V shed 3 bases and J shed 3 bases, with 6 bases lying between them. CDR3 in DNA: TGTGCCAGCAGCTCCCGGGACACTGAAGCTTTCTTT. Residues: CASSSRDTEAFF.

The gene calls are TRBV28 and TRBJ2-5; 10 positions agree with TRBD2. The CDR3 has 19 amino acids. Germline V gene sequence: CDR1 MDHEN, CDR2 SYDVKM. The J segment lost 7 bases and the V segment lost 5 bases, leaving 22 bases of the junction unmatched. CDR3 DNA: TGTGCCAGCAGTCCAGAGTCTAGCGGGGGCCCCGCGTGGATGGGGACCCAGTACTTC. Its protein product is CASSPESSGGPAWMGTQYF.

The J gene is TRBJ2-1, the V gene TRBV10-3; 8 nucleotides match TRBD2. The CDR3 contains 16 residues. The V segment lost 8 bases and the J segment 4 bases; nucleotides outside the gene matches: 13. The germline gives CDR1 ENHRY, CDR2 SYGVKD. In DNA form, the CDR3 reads TGTGCCATCGGTCTCCCGAAAGCGGGGGAGTACAATGAGCAGTTCTTC. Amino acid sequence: CAIGLPKAGEYNEQFF.

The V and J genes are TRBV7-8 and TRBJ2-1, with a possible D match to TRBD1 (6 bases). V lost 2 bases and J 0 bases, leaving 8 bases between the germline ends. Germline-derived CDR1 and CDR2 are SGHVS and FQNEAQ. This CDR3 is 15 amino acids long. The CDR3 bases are TGTGCCAGCAGCTTACGGGACAACTCCTACAATGAGCAGTTCTTC. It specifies CASSLRDNSYNEQFF.